The 19 T cell receptor beta chains listed next were all sequenced from one sample in a study of blood T cell repertoires in COVID-19. Some clones are missing from TCRdb's copy, which holds only in-frame ones; the method was immunoSEQ multiplex PCR. The table lists about 59,000 clones, 79% of them singletons. The source material was peripheral blood. The receptors shown here come from a man aged 55 to 70 with acute or convalescent COVID-19.

CDR3 nucleotide sequence: TGTGCCAGCAGTGACAGGGGAAAGGGCACTGAAGCTTTCTTT. It is translated as CASSDRGKGTEAFF. The rearrangement uses TRBV7-9 and TRBJ1-1, with 8 bases aligning to TRBD1. The germline V gene has CDR1 SEHNR and CDR2 FQNEAQ (reference sequence). This CDR3 contains 14 residues. Trimming cost V 6 bases and J 4 bases; bases outside gene matches: 7. The full variable domain, in which reference TRBV7-9 and TRBJ1-1 provide the parts outside the CDR3, is DTGVSQNPRHKITKRGQNVTFRCDPISEHNRLYWYRQTLGQGPEFLTYFQNEAQLEKSRLLSDRFSAERPKGSFSTLEIQRTEQGDSAMYLCASSDRGKGTEAFFGQGTRLTVV.

The rearrangement joins TRBV7-2 to TRBJ2-7, with 10 bases matching TRBD2. This CDR3 comprises 14 residues. The ends lost 3 bases at V and 3 bases at J; junction bases unmatched: 2. Germline V gene sequence: CDR1 SGHTA, CDR2 FQGNSA. This chain's CDR3 is CASSLRTSGYEQYF. CDR3 sequence (DNA): TGTGCCAGCAGCTTGAGGACTAGCGGCTACGAGCAGTACTTC.

V and J are TRBV28 and TRBJ1-1; possibly TRBD1 for D (6 bases). CDR1 and CDR2 (germline): MDHEN, SYDVKM. The CDR3 is 13 residues long. Trimming shortened V by 3 bases and J by 6 bases, and 11 bases separated the two germline ends. In nucleotides, the CDR3 is TGTGCCAGCAGTTTGGGAGGGGGGTCTGAAGCTTTCTTT. This translates into CASSLGGGSEAFF.

This chain joins TRBV3-1 (or the pseudogene TRBV3-2) and TRBJ2-2, with 8 bases lining up with TRBD2. Germline values: CDR1 LGHDT, CDR2 YNNKEL (reference sequence). This CDR3 region has 16 residues. Trimming cost V 2 bases and J 4 bases; bases outside gene matches: 6. The CDR3 DNA reads as TGTGCCAGCAGCCAAAGCGGGAGCGGGGGCACCGGGGAGCTGTTTTTT. Protein sequence: CASSQSGSGGTGELFF.

This clone was observed once. The chain links TRBV12-3 or TRBV12-4 to TRBJ1-1, with D tentatively TRBD1 (6 bases). Trimming took 9 bases from V and 3 from J, leaving 11 bases between them. The CDR3 is 12 amino acids. The CDR3 DNA is TGTGCCAGTCGACAGGAGGACACTGAAGCTTTCTTT. This sequence encodes CASRQEDTEAFF.

V usage is TRBV19 and J usage is TRBJ1-2, with unresolved D. Trimming removed 1 base at V and 4 bases at J, with 10 bases between. Germline CDR1 is LNHDA and CDR2 is SQIVND (reference sequence). CDR3 length equals 14 residues. The CDR3 here is CASSIGTQSYGYTF. The CDR3 DNA reads TGTGCCAGTAGTATAGGAACCCAGTCCTATGGCTACACCTTC.

The chain recombines TRBV28 with TRBJ2-5; TRBD2 matches at 14 bases. The germline V gene encodes CDR1 MDHEN and CDR2 SYDVKM. The CDR3 is made up of 17 amino acids. V lost 6 bases, J lost 5 bases, and 11 bases stayed unmatched. CDR3 sequence: CASSSIPGLAGAETQYF. Here the CDR3 DNA reads TGTGCCAGCAGCTCTATACCGGGACTAGCGGGAGCGGAGACCCAGTACTTC.

This clone was recorded a few times. CDR3 region: CSVDRGRGSTEAFF. The CDR3 DNA reads as TGCAGCGTTGATCGTGGACGGGGGAGCACTGAAGCTTTCTTT. The chain is built from TRBV29-1 and TRBJ1-1; D is perhaps TRBD1 (5 bases). V lost 3 bases and J 4 bases, leaving 15 bases between the germline ends. The CDR3 covers 14 residues. Looked up from germline, CDR1 is SQVTM and CDR2 is ANQGSEA.

This clone was counted a single time. The same CDR3 arises from other DNA sequences in this sample as well. The J gene is TRBJ1-1, the V gene TRBV7-9; perhaps TRBD1 as D (5 bases). CDR1 and CDR2 from the germline V gene are SEHNR and FQNEAQ (reference sequence). V lost 1 base, J lost 4 bases, and 7 bases lay in between. This CDR3 spans 13 amino acids. CDR3 region: CASSLGQGTEAFF. In DNA form, the CDR3 reads TGTGCCAGCAGCTTAGGGCAGGGCACTGAAGCTTTCTTT.

The rearrangement uses TRBV28 and TRBJ2-7; 7 bases are a match to TRBD1. Germline assignment: CDR1 MDHEN and CDR2 SYDVKM. V gave up 7 bases and J gave up 5 bases; unmatched junction bases: 8. This CDR3 region has 13 residues. The CDR3 loop reads CASTEGQKDEQYF. The CDR3 region has the DNA TGTGCCAGCACCGAGGGACAGAAGGACGAGCAGTACTTC.

The rearrangement links TRBV10-3 to TRBJ1-2; 8 bases match TRBD1. CDR3 size: 13 residues. Germline CDR1 ENHRY, CDR2 SYGVKD. V lost 5 bases and J lost 3; bases outside the gene matches: 2. CDR3 bases: TGTGCCATCAGTCCGGGACAGGACTATGGCTACACCTTC. Its protein is CAISPGQDYGYTF.

The CDR3 protein is CASRPYPTDTSGRWYEQFF. The CDR3 DNA is TGTGCAAGTCGCCCCTACCCGACAGATACTAGCGGGAGGTGGTATGAGCAGTTCTTC. The V call is TRBV12-2, the J call TRBJ2-1; no check of the table's D call, TRBD2, against the DNA was made. TRBV12-2 is a recognized pseudogene. The CDR3 is 19 amino acids.

This clone appeared a single time. The chain carries TRBV28 and TRBJ1-2, with TRBD1 matching over 9 bases. The CDR3 length is 16 residues. Germline trimming cut 6 bases from V and 6 bases from J; bases unmatched to any gene: 14. From germline, CDR1 is MDHEN and CDR2 SYDVKM. The CDR3 DNA is TGTGCCAGCAGCATACCCGTGGCGGGACAGGGAGATGGCTACACCTTC. The encoded protein is CASSIPVAGQGDGYTF.

This rearrangement joins TRBV9 to TRBJ2-1, with a tentative D call TRBD1 (5 bases). Looked up from germline, CDR1 is SGDLS and CDR2 is YYNGEE. V was shortened by 0 bases and J by 6 bases, with 10 bases between the two germline ends. The CDR3 has 14 residues. CDR3 protein: CASSVGGLFNEQFF. CDR3 nucleotides: TGTGCCAGCAGCGTAGGGGGCCTGTTCAATGAGCAGTTCTTC.

The chain employs TRBV18 and TRBJ1-5; the D gene is possibly TRBD1 (5 bases). Trimming stripped 3 bases from V and 1 base from J, with 10 bases between. This CDR3 contains 15 residues. Germline CDR1 KGHSH, CDR2 LQKENI. The CDR3: CASSPQGGSNQPQHF. The DNA for the CDR3 is TGTGCCAGCTCACCCCAGGGTGGAAGCAATCAGCCCCAGCATTTT. Filled out from reference TRBV18 and TRBJ1-5, the complete variable domain reads NAGVMQNPRHLVRRRGQEARLRCSPMKGHSHVYWYRQLPEEGLKFMVYLQKENIIDESGMPKERFSAEFPKEGPSILRIQQVVRGDSAAYFCASSPQGGSNQPQHFGDGTRLSIL.

CDR3 nucleotide sequence: TGTGCCAGCAGCGGAACGGTGGGGGGGGAGACCCAGTACTTC. This gives the protein CASSGTVGGETQYF. This chain uses TRBV9 with TRBJ2-5; TRBD2 matches at 7 bases. Germline V gives CDR1 SGDLS, CDR2 YYNGEE. V lost 3 bases to trimming and J lost 5 bases; unmatched junction nucleotides: 7. CDR3 length equals 14 residues. The complete variable domain, with remaining parts taken from reference TRBV9 and TRBJ2-5, reads DSGVTQTPKHLITATGQRVTLRCSPRSGDLSVYWYQQSLDQGLQFLIQYYNGEERAKGNILERFSAQQFPDLHSELNLSSLELGDSALYFCASSGTVGGETQYFGPGTRLLVL.

The V and J genes are TRBV27 and TRBJ1-2; tentatively, D is TRBD1 (5 bases). The CDR3 contains 14 residues. Per germline, CDR1 MNHEY and CDR2 SMNVEV (reference sequence). V dropped 3 bases and J dropped 5 bases, with 13 bases sitting between them. The CDR3 region has the DNA TGTGCCAGCAGTTTGGGAGGACAACCTTATGGCTACACCTTC. As protein: CASSLGGQPYGYTF.

This chain connects TRBV6-5 to TRBJ1-1; D is possibly TRBD1 (6 bases). CDR1 MNHEY and CDR2 SVGAGI come from the germline V gene. Deletions cut 6 bases from V and 0 bases from J, with 8 bases between. The CDR3 covers 13 residues. CDR3 region: CASSRTVNTEAFF. The CDR3 DNA reads as TGTGCCAGCAGCCGGACAGTGAACACTGAAGCTTTCTTT.

This clone was seen a few times. V and J are TRBV28 and TRBJ2-1; 10 nucleotides line up with TRBD1. CDR1 MDHEN and CDR2 SYDVKM come from the germline V gene. Losses at the gene ends were 5 bases for V and 7 bases for J; bases not matched to a gene: 11. CDR3 length: 16 amino acids. The CDR3 spells CASSLTGQGVWNEQFF. In DNA, the CDR3 is TGTGCCAGCAGTCTAACTGGACAGGGGGTATGGAATGAGCAGTTCTTC. Drawing the rest from reference TRBV28 and TRBJ2-1, the complete variable domain is DVKVTQSSRYLVKRTGEKVFLECVQDMDHENMFWYRQDPGLGLRLIYFSYDVKMKEKGDIPEGYSVSREKKERFSLILESASTNQTSMYLCASSLTGQGVWNEQFFGPGTRLTVL.